This T cell receptor beta chain comes out of a study of CD8 T cells in Susac syndrome. About the research overall: Patients with Susac syndrome were therapy-naive, treated with corticosteroids, or treated with intravenous immunoglobulin alone when blood was collected.

RNA amounts of about 0.5 to 1 ug underwent reverse transcription with random hexamers. Coverage of TCR beta CDR3 amplification by immunoSEQ multiplex PCR extended to 54 Vbeta and 13 Jbeta. TCRdb re-analysed the immunoSEQ multiplex PCR reads in MiXCR, keeping a single row per CDR3 protein. Of around 53,000 distinct CDR3 sequences in the sample, approximately 95% are singletons; the top ten hold 0.75%. CDR3 length: 14 amino acids. The germline gives CDR1 MGHRA, CDR2 YSYEKL. Trimming removed 4 bases from V and 3 bases from J; junction bases left unmatched: 5. The receptor was isolated from a human donor with Susac syndrome. The chain combines TRBV4-1 with TRBJ2-7; 8 bases map to TRBD2. Sequenced sample: CD8+ T cells from PBMCs. This CDR3 is CASSPGRGDYEQYF. Written as DNA, the CDR3 is TGCGCCAGCAGCCCCGGGAGGGGAGACTACGAGCAGTACTTC.